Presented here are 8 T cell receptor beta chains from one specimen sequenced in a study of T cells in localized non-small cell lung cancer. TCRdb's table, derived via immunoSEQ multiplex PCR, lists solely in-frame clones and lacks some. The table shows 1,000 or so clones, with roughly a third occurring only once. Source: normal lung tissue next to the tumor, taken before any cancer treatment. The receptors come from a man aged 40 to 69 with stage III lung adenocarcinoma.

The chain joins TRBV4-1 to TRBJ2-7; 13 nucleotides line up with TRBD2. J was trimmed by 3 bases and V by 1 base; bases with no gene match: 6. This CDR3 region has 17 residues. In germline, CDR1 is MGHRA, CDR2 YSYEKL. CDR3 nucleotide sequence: TGCGCCAGCAGCCAAGCCCCGACTAGCGGGGGGTTCTACGAGCAGTACTTC. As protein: CASSQAPTSGGFYEQYF.

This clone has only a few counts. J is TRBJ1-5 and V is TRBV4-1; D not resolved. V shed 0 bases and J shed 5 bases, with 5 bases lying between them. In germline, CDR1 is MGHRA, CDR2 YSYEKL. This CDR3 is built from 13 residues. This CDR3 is CASSQDVDQPQHF. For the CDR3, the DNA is TGCGCCAGCAGCCAAGATGTTGATCAGCCCCAGCATTTT.

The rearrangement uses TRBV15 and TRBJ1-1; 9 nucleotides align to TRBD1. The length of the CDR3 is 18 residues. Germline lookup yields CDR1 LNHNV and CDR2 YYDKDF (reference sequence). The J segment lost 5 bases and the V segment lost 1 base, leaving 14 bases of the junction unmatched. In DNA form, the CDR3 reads TGTGCCACCAGCAGAGTCCCCCCCGACAGGGGGGATTATACTGAAGCTTTCTTT. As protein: CATSRVPPDRGDYTEAFF.

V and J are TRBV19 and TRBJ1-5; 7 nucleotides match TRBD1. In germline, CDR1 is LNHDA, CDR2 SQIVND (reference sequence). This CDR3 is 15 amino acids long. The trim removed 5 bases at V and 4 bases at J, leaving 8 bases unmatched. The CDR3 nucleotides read TGTGCCAGTAGTCCTGGGACAGCAAGTAATCAGCCCCAGCATTTT. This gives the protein CASSPGTASNQPQHF. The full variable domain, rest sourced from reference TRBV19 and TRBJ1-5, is DGGITQSPKYLFRKEGQNVTLSCEQNLNHDAMYWYRQDPGQGLRLIYYSQIVNDFQKGDIAEGYSVSREKKESFPLTVTSAQKNPTAFYLCASSPGTASNQPQHFGDGTRLSIL.

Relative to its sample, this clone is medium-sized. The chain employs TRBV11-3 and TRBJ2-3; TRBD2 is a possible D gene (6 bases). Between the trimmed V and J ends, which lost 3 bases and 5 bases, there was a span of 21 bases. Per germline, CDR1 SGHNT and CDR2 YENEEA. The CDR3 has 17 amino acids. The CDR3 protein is CASSLKAGGTLEDTQYF. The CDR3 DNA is TGTGCCAGCAGCTTGAAAGCCGGGGGTACCCTCGAAGATACGCAGTATTTT.

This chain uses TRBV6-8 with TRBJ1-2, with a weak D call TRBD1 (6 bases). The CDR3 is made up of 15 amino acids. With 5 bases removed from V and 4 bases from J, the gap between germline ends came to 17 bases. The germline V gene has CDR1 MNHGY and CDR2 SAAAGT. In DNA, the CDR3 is TGTGCCAGCAGTCGGACAGTAAAAGGGGCCTATGGCTACACCTTC. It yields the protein CASSRTVKGAYGYTF.

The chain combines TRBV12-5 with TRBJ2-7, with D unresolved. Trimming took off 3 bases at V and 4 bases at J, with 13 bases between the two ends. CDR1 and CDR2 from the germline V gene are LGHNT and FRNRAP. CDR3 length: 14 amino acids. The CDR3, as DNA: TGTGCTAGTGGTTTTCTGGAGTTTGGGTACGAGCAGTACTTC. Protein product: CASGFLEFGYEQYF.

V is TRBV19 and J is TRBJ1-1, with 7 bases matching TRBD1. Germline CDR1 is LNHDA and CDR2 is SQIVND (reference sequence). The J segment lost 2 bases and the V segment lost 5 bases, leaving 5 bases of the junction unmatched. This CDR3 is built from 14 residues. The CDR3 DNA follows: TGTGCCAGTAGTCCTAACAGGGGCAACACTGAAGCTTTCTTT. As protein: CASSPNRGNTEAFF.